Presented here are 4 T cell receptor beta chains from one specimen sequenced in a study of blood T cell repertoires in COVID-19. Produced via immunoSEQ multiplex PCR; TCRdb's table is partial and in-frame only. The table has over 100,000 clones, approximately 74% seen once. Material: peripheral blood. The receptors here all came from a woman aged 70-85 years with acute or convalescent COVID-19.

The CDR3 coding sequence is TGCAGTGCTAGTGGCCCGAGCGGGGGGCAGTTCTTC. It specifies CSASGPSGGQFF. The chain couples TRBV20-1 to TRBJ2-1, with 8 bases aligning to TRBD2. Losses at the gene ends were 3 bases for V and 12 bases for J; bases not matched to a gene: 7. The germline CDR1 and CDR2 sequences are DFQATT and SNEGSKA (reference sequence). The CDR3 contains 12 residues.

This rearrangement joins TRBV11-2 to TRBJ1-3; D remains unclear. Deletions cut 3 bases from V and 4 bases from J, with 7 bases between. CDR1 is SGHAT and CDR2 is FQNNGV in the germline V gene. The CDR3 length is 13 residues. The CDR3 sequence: CASSFQVGNTIYF. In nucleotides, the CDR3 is TGTGCCAGCAGCTTCCAGGTCGGAAACACCATATATTTT.

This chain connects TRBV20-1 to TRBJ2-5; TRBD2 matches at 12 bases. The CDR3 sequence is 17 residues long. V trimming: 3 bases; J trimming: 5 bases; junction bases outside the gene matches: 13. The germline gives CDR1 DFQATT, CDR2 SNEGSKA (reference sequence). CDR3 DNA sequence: TGCAGTGCTAGTCAACCTAGCGGGAGGGCCTTTGGGGAGACCCAGTACTTC. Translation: CSASQPSGRAFGETQYF.

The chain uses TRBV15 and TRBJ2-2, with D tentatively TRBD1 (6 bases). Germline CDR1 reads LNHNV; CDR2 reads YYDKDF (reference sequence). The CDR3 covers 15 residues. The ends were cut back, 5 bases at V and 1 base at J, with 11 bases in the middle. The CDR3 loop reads CATSQDRLNTGELFF. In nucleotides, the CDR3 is TGTGCCACCAGCCAGGACAGATTGAACACCGGGGAGCTGTTTTTT.